This TCR beta chain was retrieved from a study of response to subunit inactivated influenza vaccine. TCRdb re-analysed the RT-PCR reads in MiXCR, keeping a single row per CDR3 protein. The top ten hold 7.5% to 10% of the sample, which has hundreds of thousands of distinct CDR3 sequences, about 12% seen once. The study, taken as a whole, reports: There was a suggestion from the authors that each seasonal influenza vaccination recruits few new T cells.

Germline V gene lookup returns CDR1 MNHEY and CDR2 SVGEGT. The J segment lost 0 bases and the V segment lost 0 bases, leaving 5 bases of the junction unmatched. The CDR3 contains 18 residues. Note on this clonotype: Its cognate antigen is unknown.

The sample was non-naive T cells sorted from PBMCs, taken 14 to 15 days before vaccination. The clonotype originates from a man over 45 who received an inactivated influenza vaccine. The rearrangement links TRBV6-2 or TRBV6-3 to TRBJ2-6, with 7 bases aligning to TRBD2. CDR3 protein: CASSYSAGDPSGANVLTF. In nucleotides, the CDR3 is TGTGCCAGCAGTTACTCTGCGGGAGATCCCTCTGGGGCCAACGTCCTGACTTTC.